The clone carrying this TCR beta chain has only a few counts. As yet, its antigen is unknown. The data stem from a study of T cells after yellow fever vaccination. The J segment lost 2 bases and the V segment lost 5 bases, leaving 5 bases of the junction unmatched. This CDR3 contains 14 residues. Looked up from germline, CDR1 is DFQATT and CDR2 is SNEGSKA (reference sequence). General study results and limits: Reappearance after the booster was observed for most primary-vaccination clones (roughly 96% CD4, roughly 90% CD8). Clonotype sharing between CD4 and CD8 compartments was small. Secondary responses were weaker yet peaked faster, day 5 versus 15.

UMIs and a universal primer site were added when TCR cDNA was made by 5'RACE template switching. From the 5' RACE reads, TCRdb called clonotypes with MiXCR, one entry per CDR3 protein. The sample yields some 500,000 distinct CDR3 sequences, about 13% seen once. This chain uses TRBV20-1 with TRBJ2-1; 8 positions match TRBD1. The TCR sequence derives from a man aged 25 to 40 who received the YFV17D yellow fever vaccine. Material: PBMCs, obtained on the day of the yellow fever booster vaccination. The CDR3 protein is CSAETGETYNEQFF. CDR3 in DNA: TGCAGTGCTGAGACAGGGGAAACCTACAATGAGCAGTTCTTC.